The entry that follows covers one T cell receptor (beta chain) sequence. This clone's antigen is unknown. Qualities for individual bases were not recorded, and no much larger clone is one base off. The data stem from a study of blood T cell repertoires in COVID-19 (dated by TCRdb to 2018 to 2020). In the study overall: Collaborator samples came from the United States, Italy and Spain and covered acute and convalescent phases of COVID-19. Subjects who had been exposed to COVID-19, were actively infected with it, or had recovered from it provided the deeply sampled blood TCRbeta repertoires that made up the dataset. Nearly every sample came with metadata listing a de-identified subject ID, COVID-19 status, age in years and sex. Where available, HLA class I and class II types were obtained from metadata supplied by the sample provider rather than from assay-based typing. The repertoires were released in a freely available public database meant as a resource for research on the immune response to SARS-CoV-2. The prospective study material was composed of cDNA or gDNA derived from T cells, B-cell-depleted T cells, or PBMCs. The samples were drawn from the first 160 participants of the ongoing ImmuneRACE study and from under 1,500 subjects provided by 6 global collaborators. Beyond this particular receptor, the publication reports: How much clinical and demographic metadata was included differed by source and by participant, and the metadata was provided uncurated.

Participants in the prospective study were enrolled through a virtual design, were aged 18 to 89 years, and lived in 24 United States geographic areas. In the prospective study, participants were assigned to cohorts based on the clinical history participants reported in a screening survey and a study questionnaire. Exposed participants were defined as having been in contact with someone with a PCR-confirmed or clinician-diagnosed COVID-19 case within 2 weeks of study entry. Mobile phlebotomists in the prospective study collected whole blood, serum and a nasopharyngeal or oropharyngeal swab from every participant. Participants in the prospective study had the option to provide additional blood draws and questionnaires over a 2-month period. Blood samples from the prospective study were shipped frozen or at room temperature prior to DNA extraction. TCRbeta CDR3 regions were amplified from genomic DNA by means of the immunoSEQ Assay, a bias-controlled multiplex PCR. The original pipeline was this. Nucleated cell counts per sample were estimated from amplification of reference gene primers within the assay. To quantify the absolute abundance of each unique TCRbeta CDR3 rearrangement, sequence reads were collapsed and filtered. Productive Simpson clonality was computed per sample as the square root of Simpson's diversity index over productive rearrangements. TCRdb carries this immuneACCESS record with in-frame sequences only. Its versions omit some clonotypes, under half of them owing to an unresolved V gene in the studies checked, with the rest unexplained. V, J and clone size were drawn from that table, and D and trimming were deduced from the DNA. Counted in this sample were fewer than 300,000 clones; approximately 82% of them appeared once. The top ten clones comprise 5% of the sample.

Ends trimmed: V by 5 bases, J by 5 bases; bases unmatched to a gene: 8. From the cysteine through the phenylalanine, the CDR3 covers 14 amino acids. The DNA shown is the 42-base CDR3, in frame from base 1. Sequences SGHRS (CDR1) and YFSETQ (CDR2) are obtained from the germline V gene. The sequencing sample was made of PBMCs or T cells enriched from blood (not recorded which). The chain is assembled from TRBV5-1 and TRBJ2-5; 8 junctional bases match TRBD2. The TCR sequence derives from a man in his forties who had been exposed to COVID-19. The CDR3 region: CASRVGGAEETQYF. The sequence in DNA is TGCGCCAGCAGGGTCGGGGGGGCTGAGGAGACCCAGTACTTC.